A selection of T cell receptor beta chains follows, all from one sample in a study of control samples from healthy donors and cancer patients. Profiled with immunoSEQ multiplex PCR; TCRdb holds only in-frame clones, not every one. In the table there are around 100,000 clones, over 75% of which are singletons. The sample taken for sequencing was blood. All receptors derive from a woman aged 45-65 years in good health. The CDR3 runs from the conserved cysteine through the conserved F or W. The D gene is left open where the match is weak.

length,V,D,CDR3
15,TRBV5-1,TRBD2,CASSLQRGGTDTQYF
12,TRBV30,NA,CAWSSQGMGYTF
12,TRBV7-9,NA,CASSPEGTEAFF
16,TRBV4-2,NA,CASSQVTEQGRRTQYF
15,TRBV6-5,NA,CASSFEGGGGNTIYF
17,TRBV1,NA,CTSSLSLLRDSPYEQYF
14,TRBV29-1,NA,CSIRSPEANYGYTF
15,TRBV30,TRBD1,CAWSPGTGRLNEQFF
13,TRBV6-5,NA,CASSFRTGRPLHF
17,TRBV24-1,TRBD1,CATSGVTSRPRGNEQFF
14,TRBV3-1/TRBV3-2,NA,CASSQVQGRTEAFF
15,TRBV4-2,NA,CASSQGYSGTDTQYF
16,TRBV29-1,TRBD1,CSVDPGTGARTDTQYF
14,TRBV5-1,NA,CASSLASQNYGYTF
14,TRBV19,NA,CASSIERGYYGYTF
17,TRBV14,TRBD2,CASSQASGSFRTDTQYF
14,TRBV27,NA,CASSPRLGPDTQYF
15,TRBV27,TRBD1,CASSLTTGGNQPQHF
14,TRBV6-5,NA,CASSTPRGVGEQYF
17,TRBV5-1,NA,CASSGGETGTTRYEQYF
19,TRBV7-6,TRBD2,CASSSRVSGGPTLLNEQFF
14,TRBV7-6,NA,CASSITGLNSPLHF
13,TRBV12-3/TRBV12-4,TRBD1,CASSLGQNYGYTF
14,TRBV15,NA,CATSRDRGAYGYTF
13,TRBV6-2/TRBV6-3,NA,CASSYSKWGEQFF
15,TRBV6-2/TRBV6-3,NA,CASSFGSQGNEKLFF
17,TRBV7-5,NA,CVRSLRHRDLSNQPQHF
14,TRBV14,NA,CASSQARGGNIQYF
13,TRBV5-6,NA,CASSGSSYNEQFF
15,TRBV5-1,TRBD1,CASSPDRGYSYEQYF
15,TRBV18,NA,CASSWQGVNTGELFF
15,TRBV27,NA,CASSPHSSSYNEQFF
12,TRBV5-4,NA,CASSPPAGTLHF
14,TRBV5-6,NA,CASSLVSGPYEQYF
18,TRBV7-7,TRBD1,CASSSRTGTGRSEVTQYF
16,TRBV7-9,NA,CASSSPKQGFYNEQFF
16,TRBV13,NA,CASSLVTGMGNGELFF
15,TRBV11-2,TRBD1,CASSSLQGAVSPLHF
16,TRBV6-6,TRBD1,CASSPWTGTDLYEQYF
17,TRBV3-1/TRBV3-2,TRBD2,CASSQEGRGEGRGTQYF
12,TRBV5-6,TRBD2,CASSLGLALRYF
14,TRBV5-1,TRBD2,CASSLATSGYEQYF
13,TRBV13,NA,CASSQGTAAEQYF
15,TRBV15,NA,CATSRAGLLTYEQYF
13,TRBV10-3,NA,CAIGQPMNTEAFF
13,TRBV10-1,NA,CASSGVGAYEQYF
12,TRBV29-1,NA,CSVEDHSPGYTF
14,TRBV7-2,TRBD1,CASSFLGGDEKLFF
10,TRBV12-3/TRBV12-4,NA,CASRSETQYF
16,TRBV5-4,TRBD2,CASSLAAGLAGEEQFF
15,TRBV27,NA,CASSLSSFGTTEAFF
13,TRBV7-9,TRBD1,CASRGDSSQPQHF
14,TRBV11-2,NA,CASSLVGEGQPQHF
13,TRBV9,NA,CASSVGPNEKLFF
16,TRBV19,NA,CASSPFGGARDTEAFF